This passage covers 6 T cell receptor beta chains from one sample sequenced in a study of cytomegalovirus exposure and HLA in healthy donors. Primers for the PCR totalled 60 Vbeta and 13 Jbeta. Some clones are missing from TCRdb's copy, which holds only in-frame ones; the method was immunoSEQ multiplex PCR. Among roughly 180,000 clones, over 80% were seen once, and the ten largest hold 4.5%. Specimen: PBMCs. The receptor set was obtained from a woman between 45 and 65 years old in good health and CMV-seropositive.

The rearrangement uses TRBV5-4 and TRBJ1-2, with a possible D match to TRBD1 (6 bases). This CDR3 is built from 15 residues. V lost 1 base to trimming and J lost 7 bases, with 17 bases between them. Germline V gives CDR1 SGHNT, CDR2 YYREEE (reference sequence). The CDR3 DNA is TGTGCCAGCAGCTTGTCCCATGGGGACATCGGTGGCTACACCTTC. This gives the protein CASSLSHGDIGGYTF.

The chain couples TRBV6-4 to TRBJ2-2; D might be TRBD2 (5 bases). V lost 6 bases to trimming and J lost 8 bases, with 22 bases between them. CDR3 length: 16 amino acids. Germline CDR1 MRHNA, CDR2 SNTAGT. This CDR3 reads CASSPGGPGGRGELFF. In DNA, the CDR3 is TGTGCCAGCAGCCCAGGAGGACCAGGTGGAAGAGGGGAGCTGTTTTTT.

The chain is built from TRBV9 and TRBJ2-2; 7 positions agree with TRBD2. Trimming at V came to 6 bases and at J to 2 bases, leaving 10 bases not matched to a gene. The CDR3 is made up of 16 amino acids. Per germline, CDR1 SGDLS and CDR2 YYNGEE. The CDR3 here is CASTLAASGNTGELFF. The DNA for the CDR3 is TGTGCCAGCACCCTGGCGGCTAGCGGAAACACCGGGGAGCTGTTTTTT.

This chain links TRBV5-1 with TRBJ1-5, with D maybe TRBD1 (6 bases). Trimming took off 4 bases at V and 1 base at J, with 12 bases between the two ends. Germline lookup yields CDR1 SGHRS and CDR2 YFSETQ. The CDR3 contains 15 residues. CDR3 DNA: TGCGCCAGCAGCGGCTCAGGGGAAAGCAATCAGCCCCAGCATTTT. It translates to CASSGSGESNQPQHF.

The V call is TRBV2, the J call TRBJ1-5, with a tentative D call TRBD1 (5 bases). This CDR3 spans 19 amino acids. Germline values: CDR1 SNHLY, CDR2 FYNNEI. With 0 bases removed from V and 3 bases from J, the gap between germline ends came to 21 bases. The DNA of the CDR3 is TGTGCCAGCAGTGAAGCGCTCCTACCTGAGACAGAGGACAATCAGCCCCAGCATTTT. Its translation is CASSEALLPETEDNQPQHF.

The rearrangement joins TRBV19 to TRBJ2-6; 8 bases map to TRBD2. The CDR3 consists of 19 residues. Per germline, CDR1 LNHDA and CDR2 SQIVND (reference sequence). The junction had 12 bases not matched to a gene; V was cut back by 1 base and J by 4 bases. For the CDR3, the DNA is TGTGCCAGTAGTATAGTCCCGGGACTAGTCCGAGGGGGGGCCAACGTCCTGACTTTC. It codes for CASSIVPGLVRGGANVLTF.